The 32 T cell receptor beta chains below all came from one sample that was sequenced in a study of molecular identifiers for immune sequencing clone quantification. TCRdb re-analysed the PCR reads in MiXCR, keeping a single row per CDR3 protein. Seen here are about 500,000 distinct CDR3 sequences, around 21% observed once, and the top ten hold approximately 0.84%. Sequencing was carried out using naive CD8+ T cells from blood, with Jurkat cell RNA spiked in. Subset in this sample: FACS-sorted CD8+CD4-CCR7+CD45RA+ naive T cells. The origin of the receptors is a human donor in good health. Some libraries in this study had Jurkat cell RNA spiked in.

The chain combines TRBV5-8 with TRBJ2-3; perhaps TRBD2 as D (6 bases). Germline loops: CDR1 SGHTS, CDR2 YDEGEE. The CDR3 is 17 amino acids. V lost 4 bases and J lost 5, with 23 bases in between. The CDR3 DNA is TGTGCCAGCAGCCAATTGATGGACTACTTAAGGATAGATACGCAGTATTTT. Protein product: CASSQLMDYLRIDTQYF.

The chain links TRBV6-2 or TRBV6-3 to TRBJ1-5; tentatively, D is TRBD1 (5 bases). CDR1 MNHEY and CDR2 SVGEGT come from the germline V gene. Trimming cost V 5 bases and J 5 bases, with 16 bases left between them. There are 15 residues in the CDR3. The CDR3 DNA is TGTGCCAGCAGTCCTCGTGGGGCAGGCGATCAGCCCCAGCATTTT. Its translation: CASSPRGAGDQPQHF.

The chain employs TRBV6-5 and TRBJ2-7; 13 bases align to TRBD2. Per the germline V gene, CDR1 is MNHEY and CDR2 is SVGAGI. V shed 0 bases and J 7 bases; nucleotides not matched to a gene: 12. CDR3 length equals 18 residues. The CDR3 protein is CASSYSRTSGSRGGEQYF. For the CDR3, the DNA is TGTGCCAGCAGTTACTCAAGGACTAGCGGGAGCCGGGGGGGGGAGCAGTACTTC.

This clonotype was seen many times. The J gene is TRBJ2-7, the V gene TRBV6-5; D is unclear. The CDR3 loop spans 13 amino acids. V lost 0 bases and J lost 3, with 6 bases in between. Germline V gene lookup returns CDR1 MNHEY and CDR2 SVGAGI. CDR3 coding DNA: TGTGCCAGCAGTTACTCTCACTACTACGAGCAGTACTTC. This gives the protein CASSYSHYYEQYF.

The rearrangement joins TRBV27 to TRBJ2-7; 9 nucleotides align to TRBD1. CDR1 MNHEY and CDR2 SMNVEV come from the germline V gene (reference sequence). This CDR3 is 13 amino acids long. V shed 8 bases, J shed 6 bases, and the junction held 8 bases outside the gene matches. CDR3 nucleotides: TGTGCCAGCGGAGCACAGGGGGCGTTCGAGCAGTACTTC. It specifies CASGAQGAFEQYF.

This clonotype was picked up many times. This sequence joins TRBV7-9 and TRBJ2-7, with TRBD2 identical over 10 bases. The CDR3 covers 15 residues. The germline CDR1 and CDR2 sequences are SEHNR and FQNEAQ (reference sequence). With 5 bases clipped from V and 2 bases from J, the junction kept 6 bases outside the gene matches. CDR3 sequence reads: CASSREAGGPYEQYF. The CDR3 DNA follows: TGTGCCAGCAGCCGTGAAGCGGGAGGGCCCTACGAGCAGTACTTC.

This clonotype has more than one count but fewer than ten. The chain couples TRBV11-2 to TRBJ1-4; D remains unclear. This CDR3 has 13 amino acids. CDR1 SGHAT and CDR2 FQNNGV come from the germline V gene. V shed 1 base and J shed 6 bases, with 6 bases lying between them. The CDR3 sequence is CASSLGGYEKLFF. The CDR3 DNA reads TGTGCCAGCAGCTTAGGGGGATATGAAAAACTGTTTTTT. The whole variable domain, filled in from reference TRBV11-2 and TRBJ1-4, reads EAGVAQSPRYKIIEKRQSVAFWCNPISGHATLYWYQQILGQGPKLLIQFQNNGVVDDSQLPKDRFSAERLKGVDSTLKIQPAKLEDSAVYLCASSLGGYEKLFFGSGTQLSVL.

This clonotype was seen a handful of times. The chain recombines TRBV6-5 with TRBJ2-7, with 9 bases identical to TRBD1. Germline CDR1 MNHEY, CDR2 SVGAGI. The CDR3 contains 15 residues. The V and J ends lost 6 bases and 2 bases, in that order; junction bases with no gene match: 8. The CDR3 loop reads CASRQWGQGTYEQYF. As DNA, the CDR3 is TGTGCCAGCAGACAGTGGGGACAGGGCACCTACGAGCAGTACTTC.

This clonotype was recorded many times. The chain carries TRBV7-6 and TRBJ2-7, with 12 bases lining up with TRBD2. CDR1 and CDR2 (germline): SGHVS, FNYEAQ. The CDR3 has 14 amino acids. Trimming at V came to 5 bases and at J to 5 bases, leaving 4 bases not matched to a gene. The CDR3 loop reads CASSPWTSGDEQYF. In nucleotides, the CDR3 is TGTGCCAGCAGCCCCTGGACTAGCGGGGACGAGCAGTACTTC.

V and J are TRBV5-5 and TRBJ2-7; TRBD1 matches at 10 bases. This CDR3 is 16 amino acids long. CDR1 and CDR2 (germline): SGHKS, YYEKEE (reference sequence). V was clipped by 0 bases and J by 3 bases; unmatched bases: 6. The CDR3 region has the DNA TGTGCCAGCAGCTTGGGGACCGGGACAGGGGACTACGAGCAGTACTTC. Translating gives CASSLGTGTGDYEQYF.

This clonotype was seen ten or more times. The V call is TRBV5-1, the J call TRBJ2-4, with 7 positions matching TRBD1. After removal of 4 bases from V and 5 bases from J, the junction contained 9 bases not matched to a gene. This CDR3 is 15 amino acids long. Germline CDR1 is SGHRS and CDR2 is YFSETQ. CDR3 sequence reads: CASSPVTGSENIQYF. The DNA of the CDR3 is TGCGCCAGCAGCCCCGTGACAGGGTCAGAAAACATTCAGTACTTC.

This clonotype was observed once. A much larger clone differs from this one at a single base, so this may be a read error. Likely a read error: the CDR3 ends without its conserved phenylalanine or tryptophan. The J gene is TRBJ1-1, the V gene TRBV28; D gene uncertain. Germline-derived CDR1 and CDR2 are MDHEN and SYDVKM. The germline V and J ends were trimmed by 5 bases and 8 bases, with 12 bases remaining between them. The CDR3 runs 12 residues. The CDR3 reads CASSHFQQEAFS. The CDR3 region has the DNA TGTGCCAGCAGTCACTTCCAGCAAGAAGCTTTCTCT.

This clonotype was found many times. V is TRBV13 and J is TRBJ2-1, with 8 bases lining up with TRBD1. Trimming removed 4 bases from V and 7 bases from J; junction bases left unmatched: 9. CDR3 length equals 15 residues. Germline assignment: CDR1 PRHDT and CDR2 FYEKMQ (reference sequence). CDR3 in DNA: TGTGCCAGCAGCTCTAGGACAGGGCCGGAGAATGAGCAGTTCTTC. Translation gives CASSSRTGPENEQFF.

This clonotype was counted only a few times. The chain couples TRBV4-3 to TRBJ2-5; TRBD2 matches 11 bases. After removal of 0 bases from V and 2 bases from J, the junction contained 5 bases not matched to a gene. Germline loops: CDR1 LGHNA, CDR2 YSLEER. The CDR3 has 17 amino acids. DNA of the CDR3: TGCGCCAGCAGCCAAGATCTGGCTAGCGGGGGGCAAGAGACCCAGTACTTC. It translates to CASSQDLASGGQETQYF.

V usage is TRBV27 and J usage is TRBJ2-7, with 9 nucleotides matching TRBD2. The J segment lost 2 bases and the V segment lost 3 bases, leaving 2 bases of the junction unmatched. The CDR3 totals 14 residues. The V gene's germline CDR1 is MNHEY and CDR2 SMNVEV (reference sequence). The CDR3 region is CASSFGGRAYEQYF. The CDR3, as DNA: TGTGCCAGCAGTTTTGGCGGGAGGGCCTACGAGCAGTACTTC.

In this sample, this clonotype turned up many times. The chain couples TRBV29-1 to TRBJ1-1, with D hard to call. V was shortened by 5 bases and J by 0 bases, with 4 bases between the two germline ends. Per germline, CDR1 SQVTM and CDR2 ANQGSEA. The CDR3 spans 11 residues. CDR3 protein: CSVSVNTEAFF. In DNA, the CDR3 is TGCAGCGTTTCAGTGAACACTGAAGCTTTCTTT. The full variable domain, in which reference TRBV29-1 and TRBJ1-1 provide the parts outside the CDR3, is SAVISQKPSRDICQRGTSLTIQCQVDSQVTMMFWYRQQPGQSLTLIATANQGSEATYESGFVIDKFPISRPNLTFSTLTVSNMSPEDSSIYLCSVSVNTEAFFGQGTRLTVV.

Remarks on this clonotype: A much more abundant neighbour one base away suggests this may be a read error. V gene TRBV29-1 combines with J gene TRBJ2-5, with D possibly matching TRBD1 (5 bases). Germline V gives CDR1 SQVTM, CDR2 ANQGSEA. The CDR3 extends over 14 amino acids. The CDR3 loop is CSVPTDWGQEAQYF. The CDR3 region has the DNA TGCAGCGTTCCGACAGACTGGGGCCAAGAGGCCCAGTACTTC.

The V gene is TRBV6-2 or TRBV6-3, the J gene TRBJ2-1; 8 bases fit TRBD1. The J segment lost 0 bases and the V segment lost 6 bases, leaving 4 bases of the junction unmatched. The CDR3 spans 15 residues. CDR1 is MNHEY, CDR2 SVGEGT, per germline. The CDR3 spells CASSQQGGSYNEQFF. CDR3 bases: TGTGCCAGCAGCCAACAGGGGGGCTCCTACAATGAGCAGTTCTTC.

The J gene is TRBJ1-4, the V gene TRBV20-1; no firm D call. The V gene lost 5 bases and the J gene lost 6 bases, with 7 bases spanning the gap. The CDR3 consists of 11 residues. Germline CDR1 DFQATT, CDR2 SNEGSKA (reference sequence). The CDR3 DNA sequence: TGCAGTGCTGGGGTATATGAAAAACTGTTTTTT. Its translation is CSAGVYEKLFF.

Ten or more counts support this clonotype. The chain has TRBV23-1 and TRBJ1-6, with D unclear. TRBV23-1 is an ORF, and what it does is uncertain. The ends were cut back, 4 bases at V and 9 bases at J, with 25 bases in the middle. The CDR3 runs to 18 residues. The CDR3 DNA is TGCGCCAGCAGTCCCCTTTTGCCTACACGGATCCGCGGTTCACCCCTCCACTTT. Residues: CASSPLLPTRIRGSPLHF.

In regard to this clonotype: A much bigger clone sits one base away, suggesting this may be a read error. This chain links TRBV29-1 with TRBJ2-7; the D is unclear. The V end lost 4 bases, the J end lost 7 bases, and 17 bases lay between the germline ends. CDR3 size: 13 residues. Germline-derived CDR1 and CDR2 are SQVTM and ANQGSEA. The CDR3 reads CSVVEHGEREQYF. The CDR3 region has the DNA TGCAGCGTTGTGGAACACGGAGAAAGGGAGCAGTACTTC.

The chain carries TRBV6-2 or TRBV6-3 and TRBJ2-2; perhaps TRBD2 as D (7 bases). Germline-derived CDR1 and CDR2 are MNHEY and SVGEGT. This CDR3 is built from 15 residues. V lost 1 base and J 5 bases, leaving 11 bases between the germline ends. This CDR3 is CASSYLSGTTGELFF. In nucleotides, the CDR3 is TGTGCCAGCAGTTACTTAAGCGGGACAACCGGGGAGCTGTTTTTT.

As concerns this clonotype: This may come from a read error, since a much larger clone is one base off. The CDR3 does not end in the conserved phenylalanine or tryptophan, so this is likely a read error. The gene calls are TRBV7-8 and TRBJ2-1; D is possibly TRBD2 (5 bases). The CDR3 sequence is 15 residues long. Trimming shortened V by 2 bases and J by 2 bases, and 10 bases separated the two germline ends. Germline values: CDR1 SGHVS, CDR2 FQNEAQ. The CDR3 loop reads CASSLSLATYNEQFL. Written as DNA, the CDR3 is TGTGCCAGCAGCTTATCTCTAGCCACCTACAATGAGCAGTTCCTC.

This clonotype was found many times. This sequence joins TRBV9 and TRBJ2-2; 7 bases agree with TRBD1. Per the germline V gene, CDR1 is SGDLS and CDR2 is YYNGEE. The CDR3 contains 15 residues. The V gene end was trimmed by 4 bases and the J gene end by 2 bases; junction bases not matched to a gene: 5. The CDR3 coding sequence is TGTGCCAGCAGCCCAGGGGACAGAAACACCGGGGAGCTGTTTTTT. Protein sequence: CASSPGDRNTGELFF.

For the CDR3, the DNA is TGTGCCAGCAGCTTACCAGGGACTAGCGCGGACAATGAGCAGTTCTTC. Protein: CASSLPGTSADNEQFF. The V gene is TRBV7-9, the J gene TRBJ2-1; 10 nucleotides match TRBD2. V was pared by 2 bases and J by 5 bases, with 6 bases of the junction left unmatched. The CDR3 runs 16 residues. Per germline, CDR1 SEHNR and CDR2 FQNEAQ (reference sequence).

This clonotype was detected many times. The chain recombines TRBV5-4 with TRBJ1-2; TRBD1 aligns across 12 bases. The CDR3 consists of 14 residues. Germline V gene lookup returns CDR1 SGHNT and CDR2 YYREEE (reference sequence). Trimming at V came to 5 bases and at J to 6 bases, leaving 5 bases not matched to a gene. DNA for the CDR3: TGTGCCAGCAGAACGGGACAGGGGGCTCATGGCTACACCTTC. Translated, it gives CASRTGQGAHGYTF.

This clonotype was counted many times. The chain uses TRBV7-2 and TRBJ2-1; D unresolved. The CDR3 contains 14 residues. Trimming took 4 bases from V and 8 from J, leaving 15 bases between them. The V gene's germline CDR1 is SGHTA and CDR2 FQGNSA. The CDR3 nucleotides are TGTGCCAGCAGCTCGGACCTTACTGGGCATGAGCAGTTCTTC. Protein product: CASSSDLTGHEQFF.

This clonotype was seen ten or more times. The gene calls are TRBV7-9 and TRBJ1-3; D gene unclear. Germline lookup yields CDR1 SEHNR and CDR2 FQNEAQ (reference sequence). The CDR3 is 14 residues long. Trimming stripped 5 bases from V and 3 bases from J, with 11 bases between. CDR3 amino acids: CASSPWELGNTIYF. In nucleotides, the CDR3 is TGTGCCAGCAGCCCCTGGGAACTTGGAAACACCATATATTTT.

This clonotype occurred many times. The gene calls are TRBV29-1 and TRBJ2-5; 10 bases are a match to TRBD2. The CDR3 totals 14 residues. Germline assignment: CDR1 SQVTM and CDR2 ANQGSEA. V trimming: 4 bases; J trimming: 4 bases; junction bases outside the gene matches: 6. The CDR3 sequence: CSVGAPSGGETQYF. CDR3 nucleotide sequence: TGCAGCGTTGGGGCGCCTAGCGGGGGAGAGACCCAGTACTTC.

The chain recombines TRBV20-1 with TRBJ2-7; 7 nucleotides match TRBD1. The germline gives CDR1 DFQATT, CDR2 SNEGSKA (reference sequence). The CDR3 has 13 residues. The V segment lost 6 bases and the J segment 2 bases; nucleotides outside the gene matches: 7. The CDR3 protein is CSAGTGTAYEQYF. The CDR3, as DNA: TGCAGTGCCGGTACCGGGACAGCCTACGAGCAGTACTTC.

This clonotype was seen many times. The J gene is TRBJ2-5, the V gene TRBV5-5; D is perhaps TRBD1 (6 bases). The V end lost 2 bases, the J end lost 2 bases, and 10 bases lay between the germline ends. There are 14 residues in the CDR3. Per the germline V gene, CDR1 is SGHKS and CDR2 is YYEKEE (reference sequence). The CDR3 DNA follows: TGTGCCAGCAGCTTTTTGGACAGTCAAGAGACCCAGTACTTC. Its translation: CASSFLDSQETQYF.

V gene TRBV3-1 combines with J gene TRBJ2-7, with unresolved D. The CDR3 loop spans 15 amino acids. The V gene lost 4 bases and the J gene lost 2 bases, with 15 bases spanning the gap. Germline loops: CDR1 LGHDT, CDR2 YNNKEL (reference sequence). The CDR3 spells CASSPRTYAPYEQYF. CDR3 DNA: TGTGCCAGCAGCCCGAGGACGTACGCTCCCTACGAGCAGTACTTC.